The 9 T cell receptor beta chains below all came from one sample that was sequenced in a study of patients and donors after allogeneic stem cell transplantation. Using its own MiXCR run on the RT-PCR reads, TCRdb lists one record per CDR3 protein. Of fewer than 500,000 distinct CDR3 sequences in the sample, roughly 16% were seen once. The sample consisted of blood, either unsorted or a sorted T cell fraction (not recorded which). The receptors derive from a human donor who was either an allogeneic HSCT recipient or a stem cell or donor lymphocyte infusion donor (not recorded which). It is not recorded whose cells these are; they may come from a transplant donor.

V is TRBV12-3 or TRBV12-4 and J is TRBJ1-3, with D maybe TRBD1 (5 bases). CDR3 length equals 15 residues. With 6 bases removed from V and 5 bases from J, the gap between germline ends came to 17 bases. The CDR3 is CASSLQGVNRNTIYF. In DNA form, the CDR3 reads TGTGCCAGCAGCCTCCAGGGAGTAAATAGAAACACCATATATTTT.

In this sample, this clonotype turned up a few times. V is TRBV7-3 and J is TRBJ2-1; 9 bases align to TRBD2. This CDR3 has 18 amino acids. Losses at the gene ends were 4 bases for V and 8 bases for J; bases not matched to a gene: 18. Germline CDR1 and CDR2: SGHTA and FQGTGA. This CDR3 is CASSSRPTSGTRNHEQFF. The CDR3 DNA reads TGTGCCAGCAGCTCGCGTCCGACTAGCGGTACTAGGAATCATGAGCAGTTCTTC.

The chain carries TRBV11-2 and TRBJ1-2, with no clear D. This CDR3 comprises 15 residues. Trimming removed 0 bases at V and 4 bases at J, with 12 bases between. The germline CDR1 and CDR2 sequences are SGHAT and FQNNGV. As DNA, the CDR3 is TGTGCCAGCAGCTTAGACCCGGACGGATTCTATGGCTACACCTTC. Translating gives CASSLDPDGFYGYTF.

Only a few counts were recorded for this clonotype. The chain carries TRBV5-1 and TRBJ1-3; perhaps TRBD1 as D (5 bases). Germline lookup yields CDR1 SGHRS and CDR2 YFSETQ. The V and J ends lost 2 bases and 8 bases respectively, with 20 bases between them. CDR3 length equals 16 residues. CDR3 bases: TGCGCCAGCAGCTTAACCGGACGGGACGTAAGAGACACCATATATTTT. Protein product: CASSLTGRDVRDTIYF.

This clonotype was counted at least ten times. This chain connects TRBV7-2 to TRBJ2-3; D assignment may be TRBD1 or TRBD2 (7 bases each). V lost 6 bases to trimming and J lost 3 bases, with 16 bases between them. From germline, CDR1 is SGHTA and CDR2 FQGNSA. The CDR3 loop spans 15 amino acids. CDR3 bases: TGTGCCAGCAGATTTAGACAGGGAGGGACAGATACGCAGTATTTT. This codes for CASRFRQGGTDTQYF. The variable domain in full, with the rest retrieved from reference TRBV7-2 and TRBJ2-3, is GAGVSQSPSNKVTEKGKDVELRCDPISGHTALYWYRQSLGQGLEFLIYFQGNSAPDKSGLPSDRFSAERTGGSVSTLTIQRTQQEDSAVYLCASRFRQGGTDTQYFGPGTRLTVL.

In this sample, this clonotype turned up many times. The rearrangement uses TRBV5-1 and TRBJ2-7, with 7 bases lining up with TRBD1. CDR3 size: 13 residues. Trimming at V came to 2 bases and at J to 4 bases, leaving 3 bases not matched to a gene. CDR1 SGHRS and CDR2 YFSETQ come from the germline V gene. DNA for the CDR3: TGCGCCAGCAGCTTAGACAGGGATTACGAGCAGTACTTC. This codes for CASSLDRDYEQYF.

The chain carries TRBV14 and TRBJ2-7; possible D gene TRBD1, 5 bases. Germline V CDR1 and CDR2: SGHDN, FVKESK. The V end lost 0 bases, the J end lost 7 bases, and 16 bases lay between the germline ends. This CDR3 has 15 residues. DNA of the CDR3: TGTGCCAGCAGCCAAGACGGTTGGACACGTAAAGAGCAGTACTTC. Translation: CASSQDGWTRKEQYF.

This chain joins TRBV19 and TRBJ1-5; D is possibly TRBD1 (5 bases). Between the trimmed V and J ends, which lost 2 bases and 0 bases, there was a span of 11 bases. Germline CDR1 reads LNHDA; CDR2 reads SQIVND (reference sequence). The CDR3 has 16 residues. CDR3 protein: CASSIRAGNSNQPQHF. The CDR3 DNA is TGTGCCAGTAGTATACGGGCAGGGAATAGCAATCAGCCCCAGCATTTT.

The chain combines TRBV27 with TRBJ1-1; D possibly corresponds to TRBD1 (5 bases). V dropped 0 bases and J dropped 5 bases, with 22 bases sitting between them. The CDR3 has 18 amino acids. Germline CDR1 reads MNHEY; CDR2 reads SMNVEV (reference sequence). CDR3 residues: CASSLSRVRGSGRTEAFF. For the CDR3, the DNA is TGTGCCAGCAGTTTATCGAGGGTACGGGGGTCAGGGCGAACTGAAGCTTTCTTT.